This TCR beta chain was identified in a study of T cell responses to AZD1222 COVID-19 vaccine. Clones were read by immunoSEQ multiplex PCR, and TCRdb kept only the in-frame ones, dropping some. The sample includes nearly 110,000 clones, roughly 90% seen only once; the top ten take roughly 9%. This material consisted of peripheral blood, taken 28 days after the second AZD1222 dose. The source is an adult who received the AZD1222 COVID-19 vaccine.

DNA of the CDR3: TGTGCCAGTAGTATCATGTCAGGGCGGCTCTACAATGAGCAGTTCTTC. The encoded protein is CASSIMSGRLYNEQFF. The chain carries TRBV19 and TRBJ2-1; D might be TRBD1 (5 bases). V lost 3 bases to trimming and J lost 3 bases, with 15 bases between them. This CDR3 comprises 16 residues. Germline-derived CDR1 and CDR2 are LNHDA and SQIVND (reference sequence).